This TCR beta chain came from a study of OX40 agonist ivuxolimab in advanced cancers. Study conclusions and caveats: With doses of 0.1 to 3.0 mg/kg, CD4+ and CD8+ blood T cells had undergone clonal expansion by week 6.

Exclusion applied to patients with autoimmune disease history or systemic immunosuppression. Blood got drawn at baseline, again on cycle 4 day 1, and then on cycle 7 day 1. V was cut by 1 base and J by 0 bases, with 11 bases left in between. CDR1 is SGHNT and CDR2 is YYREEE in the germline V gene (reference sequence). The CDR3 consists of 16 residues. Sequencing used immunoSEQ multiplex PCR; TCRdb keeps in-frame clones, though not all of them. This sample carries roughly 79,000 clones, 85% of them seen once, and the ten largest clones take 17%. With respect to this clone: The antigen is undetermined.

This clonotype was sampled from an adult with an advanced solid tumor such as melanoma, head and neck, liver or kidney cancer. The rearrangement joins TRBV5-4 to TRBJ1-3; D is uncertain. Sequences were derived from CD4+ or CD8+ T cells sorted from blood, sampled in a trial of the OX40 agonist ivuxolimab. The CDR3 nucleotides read TGTGCCAGCAGCTTGCCCCCTCAGATCTCTGGAAACACCATATATTTT. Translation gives CASSLPPQISGNTIYF.